Sequencing of this TCR beta chain was carried out in a study of vaccination and CD4 T cells after COVID-19. Overall study: Each control culture was treated with a CEFX pool, an HIV-1 Nef pool, or no peptide.

This CDR3 is 13 amino acids long. With 3 bases removed from V and 5 bases from J, the gap between germline ends came to 10 bases. The assay that was used to sequence DNA from cultured CD4+ T cells was the Oncomine TCR Beta short-read assay. The authors extracted genomic DNA from cultured CD4+ T cells. TCRdb reanalysed the PCR reads using MiXCR and keeps one entry per CDR3 protein. The sample yields about 25,000 distinct CDR3 sequences, roughly 70% seen once. Specified treatment: roughly 10-day PBMC culture with coronavirus spike peptide pools or control peptides (ViraFEST assay). Cultures used around 2.2 million PBMCs per well, 7.5 to 10 IU/ml IL-2 and about 10 ug/ml peptides. Notes on this clonotype: Its antigen is not known.

The chain is built from TRBV12-3 or TRBV12-4 and TRBJ1-2; a weak D match, TRBD1 (5 bases). The sequence derives from a human donor who received a COVID-19 vaccine. Sample: CD4+ T cells from blood, cultured in vitro, taken after SARS-CoV-2 vaccination. CDR3 in amino acids: CASSFAGKYGYTF. CDR3 in DNA: TGTGCCAGCAGTTTCGCAGGGAAATATGGCTACACCTTC.